Each of the 14 T cell receptor beta chains below was sequenced from the same sample in a study of T cell repertoires in cytomegalovirus infection. One entry per CDR3 protein, called by TCRdb with MiXCR from the reads. Of around 69,000 distinct CDR3 sequences listed, more than 25% were seen once; the top ten hold 59%. These receptors' targets are unknown. This specimen was CD8+ T cells from cultured PBMCs, taken from culture after CMV antigen stimulation. The source of these receptors is a human donor in good health (CMV status not recorded). Some clones in this sample may be carry-over from other donors' samples.

The chain carries TRBV10-3 and TRBJ2-1; D ambiguous. Germline V gives CDR1 ENHRY, CDR2 SYGVKD. V gave up 2 bases and J gave up 0 bases, with 20 bases separating them. The CDR3 totals 19 residues. This chain's CDR3 is CAISEPNQILTPSYNEQFF. The CDR3, as DNA: TGTGCCATCAGTGAGCCCAACCAAATTCTTACCCCCTCCTACAATGAGCAGTTCTTC.

The rearrangement links TRBV11-2 to TRBJ2-5; D is unresolved. The V gene's germline CDR1 is SGHAT and CDR2 FQNNGV. CDR3 length: 17 amino acids. V shed 5 bases and J shed 1 base, with 20 bases lying between them. The CDR3 loop is CASSNPQSTWPQETQYF. DNA of the CDR3: TGTGCCAGCAGCAACCCTCAGTCGACTTGGCCCCAAGAGACCCAGTACTTC.

This clonotype was seen repeatedly, ten times or more. The chain employs TRBV4-1 and TRBJ1-2; no reliable D call. The CDR3 spans 15 residues. Trimming left V 0 bases short and J 10 bases short, with 18 bases between. In germline, CDR1 is MGHRA, CDR2 YSYEKL. CDR3 amino acids: CASSQDFSGPLSYTF. DNA for the CDR3: TGCGCCAGCAGCCAAGATTTCTCTGGTCCTCTATCCTACACCTTC.

Turning to this clonotype: The junction departs from the called germline gene at one end, perhaps through a read error. The chain couples TRBV3-1 to TRBJ2-2, with 8 nucleotides matching TRBD2. CDR1 is LGHDT, CDR2 YNNKEL, per germline (reference sequence). This CDR3 region has 15 residues. The CDR3 DNA follows: TGTGACAGCAGCCGGTGGCGGGAGGACACCGGGGAGCTGTTTTTT. Translating gives CDSSRWREDTGELFF.

V gene TRBV4-1 combines with J gene TRBJ2-7; 7 bases agree with TRBD1. Looked up from germline, CDR1 is MGHRA and CDR2 is YSYEKL. The length of the CDR3 is 16 residues. J was trimmed by 2 bases and V by 4 bases; bases with no gene match: 11. CDR3 in amino acids: CASSREIGTDAYEQYF. The DNA of the CDR3 is TGCGCCAGCAGCCGAGAAATCGGGACAGATGCCTACGAGCAGTACTTC.

The rearrangement joins TRBV28 to TRBJ2-7, with D tentatively TRBD1 (5 bases). Trimming removed 5 bases from V and 1 base from J, with 9 bases in between. Germline values: CDR1 MDHEN, CDR2 SYDVKM. This CDR3 has 13 residues. The CDR3 DNA follows: TGTGCCAGCAGTATGCAGGGATCCTACGAGCAGTACTTC. As protein: CASSMQGSYEQYF.

The chain has TRBV7-9 and TRBJ1-2; D ambiguous. The V end lost 4 bases, the J end lost 7 bases, and 16 bases lay between the germline ends. This CDR3 is 14 amino acids long. From germline, CDR1 is SEHNR and CDR2 FQNEAQ (reference sequence). As DNA, the CDR3 is TGTGCCAGCAGCTCCCCTGGGATTCAAATTGGCTACACCTTC. Translation: CASSSPGIQIGYTF.

This chain uses TRBV27 with TRBJ1-5; D possibly corresponds to TRBD1 (5 bases). The V gene lost 5 bases and the J gene lost 0 bases, with 17 bases spanning the gap. The CDR3 sequence is 17 residues long. The germline gives CDR1 MNHEY, CDR2 SMNVEV (reference sequence). DNA for the CDR3: TGTGCCAGCAGTGGATTTTCCGAGGGGTATAGCAATCAGCCCCAGCATTTT. This codes for CASSGFSEGYSNQPQHF.

The V call is TRBV20-1, the J call TRBJ1-1; TRBD1 aligns across 8 bases. V dropped 3 bases and J dropped 0; count of bases not matched to a gene: 6. CDR1 is DFQATT and CDR2 is SNEGSKA in the germline V gene (reference sequence). This CDR3 has 15 residues. This chain's CDR3 is CSARDRDGMNTEAFF. In nucleotides, the CDR3 is TGCAGTGCTAGGGACAGGGATGGAATGAACACTGAAGCTTTCTTT.

This clonotype has ten or more counts. This rearrangement joins TRBV14 to TRBJ2-7, with 10 bases matching TRBD1. The CDR3 sequence is 15 residues long. Germline V gene sequence: CDR1 SGHDN, CDR2 FVKESK. V lost 1 base and J lost 6; bases outside the gene matches: 6. The CDR3 bases are TGTGCCAGCAGCCAAGCTGGGACAGGGGCGAGCGAGCAGTACTTC. It translates to CASSQAGTGASEQYF.

This chain links TRBV27 with TRBJ2-3; 8 bases line up with TRBD2. This CDR3 region has 14 residues. The germline CDR1 and CDR2 sequences are MNHEY and SMNVEV (reference sequence). The trim removed 4 bases at V and 2 bases at J, leaving 2 bases unmatched. CDR3 coding DNA: TGTGCCAGCAGTTCAGGACTAGCCACAGATACGCAGTATTTT. The encoded protein is CASSSGLATDTQYF.

The genes are TRBV11-2 and TRBJ2-2; 9 bases align to TRBD2. Germline lookup yields CDR1 SGHAT and CDR2 FQNNGV. The CDR3 has 15 amino acids. V lost 2 bases and J lost 4; bases outside the gene matches: 2. The CDR3 sequence: CASSLLAGFTGELFF. The CDR3 DNA is TGTGCCAGCAGCTTACTAGCGGGATTCACCGGGGAGCTGTTTTTT.

The rearrangement links TRBV2 to TRBJ2-3; 7 nucleotides line up with TRBD1. V lost 6 bases, J lost 0 bases, and 6 bases stayed unmatched. Germline V gene lookup returns CDR1 SNHLY and CDR2 FYNNEI. The length of the CDR3 is 15 residues. CDR3 region: CASSPKGASTDTQYF. CDR3 coding DNA: TGTGCCAGCAGCCCTAAGGGGGCTAGCACAGATACGCAGTATTTT.

This clonotype was found many times. The genes are TRBV6-5 and TRBJ2-7, with D possibly being TRBD1 (7 bases). This CDR3 spans 15 amino acids. Trimming removed 0 bases at V and 1 base at J, with 10 bases between. From germline, CDR1 is MNHEY and CDR2 SVGAGI. The CDR3: CASSYSAGQSYEQYF. The CDR3 DNA is TGTGCCAGCAGTTACTCCGCGGGACAGTCCTACGAGCAGTACTTC.